A selection of T cell receptor beta chains follows, all from one sample in a study of CD8 T cells in Susac syndrome. TCRdb analysed the immunoSEQ multiplex PCR reads with MiXCR anew, one entry per CDR3 protein. The table lists about 180,000 distinct CDR3 sequences, over 85% of them singletons, with approximately 0.094% in the top ten. Sequencing was performed on CD4+ T cells from PBMCs. The origin of the receptors is a human donor with multiple sclerosis. CDR3s include the opening cysteine and the closing phenylalanine or tryptophan. A D gene is named only where the DNA matches it firmly. A clone size is listed for some rows: how often the clone was seen (once, few, many), or a class if it is expanded.

TRBJ2-5	NA	TRBD1	TRBV20-1	TGCAGTGCTCCTGTAATGACAGGGCCTCAAGAGACCCAGTACTTC	CSAPVMTGPQETQYF
TRBJ1-3	NA	NA	TRBV30	TGTGCCTGGAGGACGGGGGCAAAAGGAAACACCATATATTTT	CAWRTGAKGNTIYF
TRBJ1-1	once	NA	TRBV28	TGTGCCAGCAGCACCCCTGCCGGGGGCGACACTGAAGCTTTCTTT	CASSTPAGGDTEAFF
TRBJ2-3	NA	NA	TRBV4-3	TGCGCCAGCAGCCAGTCTTACCTCGACTCGGAAGGTTGGCAGTATTTT	CASSQSYLDSEGWQYF
TRBJ2-7	NA	NA	TRBV20-1	TGCAGTGCTAGAGATCTCCAGTTCACCTACGAGCAGTACTTC	CSARDLQFTYEQYF
TRBJ2-7	NA	NA	TRBV19	TGTGCCAGTAGTATAACCAGAACAGCCTACGAGCAGTACTTC	CASSITRTAYEQYF
TRBJ2-6	NA	TRBD1	TRBV27	TGTGCCAGCACTCCGGGACAGGGGATCTCTGGGGCCAACGTCCTGACTTTC	CASTPGQGISGANVLTF
TRBJ2-5	NA	NA	TRBV28	TGTGCCAGCAGTTTAGAAGTCATACAAGAGACCCAGTACTTC	CASSLEVIQETQYF
TRBJ1-5	NA	TRBD1	TRBV20-1	TGCAGTGCTAAGGGACAGGACTATCAGCCCCAGCATTTT	CSAKGQDYQPQHF
TRBJ2-3	NA	TRBD2	TRBV29-1	TGCAGCGTTGGCCTCGGGACTACCACAGATACGCAGTATTTT	CSVGLGTTTDTQYF
TRBJ1-2	NA	NA	TRBV3-1	TGTGCCAGCAGCCCTACAGAGTCCTATGGCTACACCTTC	CASSPTESYGYTF
TRBJ2-5	NA	NA	TRBV7-2	TGTGCCAGCAGCCCAGGGAGTGTCCGGGAGACCCAGTACTTC	CASSPGSVRETQYF
TRBJ1-2	NA	NA	TRBV12-3/TRBV12-4	TGTGCCAGCAGTTTGGGATTTTCATATGGCTACACCTTC	CASSLGFSYGYTF
TRBJ1-2	NA	NA	TRBV30	TGTGCCTGGAGTGTACTCACAGGGACTGGCTACACCTTC	CAWSVLTGTGYTF
TRBJ2-7	once	NA	TRBV24-1	TGTGCCACCAGTGATGGGCCCTTCGACGAGCAGTACTTC	CATSDGPFDEQYF
TRBJ1-5	NA	NA	TRBV12-3/TRBV12-4	TGTGCCAGCGGGTCAGAAACTCAGCCCCAGCATTTT	CASGSETQPQHF
TRBJ2-3	NA	TRBD2	TRBV7-8	TGTGCCAGCAGCCCTAGGGCGGGGGGGAGCACAGATACGCAGTATTTT	CASSPRAGGSTDTQYF
TRBJ1-1	few	NA	TRBV3-1	TGTGCCAGCAGCCAAGCTGGGGGCACTGAAGCTTTCTTT	CASSQAGGTEAFF
TRBJ2-1	NA	NA	TRBV6-2/TRBV6-3	TGTGCCAGCAGTTATATTACGGCTGGCTCCTACAATGAGCAGTTCTTC	CASSYITAGSYNEQFF
TRBJ2-5	NA	TRBD2	TRBV20-1	TGCAGTGCCGATAGCGGGAGTGAAGAGACCCAGTACTTC	CSADSGSEETQYF
TRBJ1-5	NA	NA	TRBV28	TGTGCCAGCATAGTGGCGGGGGGAGGGAGGCAGCCCCAGCATTTT	CASIVAGGGRQPQHF
TRBJ1-5	NA	TRBD1	TRBV19	TGTGCCAGTAGTAGACGGGACAGGACCCAGCATTTT	CASSRRDRTQHF
TRBJ2-7	NA	NA	TRBV19	TGTGCCAGTAGTCAACAGGGCTTCTACGAGCAGTACTTC	CASSQQGFYEQYF
TRBJ2-3	NA	NA	TRBV20-1	TGCAGTGCTAGAGTGGTAGCAACAGATACGCAGTATTTT	CSARVVATDTQYF
TRBJ2-3	NA	NA	TRBV7-9	TGTGCCAGCAGCTTCGGTCGCGGGGTGGGGGATACGCAGTATTTT	CASSFGRGVGDTQYF
TRBJ2-7	NA	NA	TRBV11-3	TGTGCCAGCAGCCCGACACAGTTTTCCGAGCAGTACTTC	CASSPTQFSEQYF
TRBJ2-7	NA	TRBD2	TRBV18	TGTGCCAGCTCACCATTAGGACTAGCGGAGCAGTACTTC	CASSPLGLAEQYF
TRBJ1-6	NA	TRBD1	TRBV20-1	TGCAGTGCTTCAACAGGGGACTCTAATTCACCCCTCCACTTT	CSASTGDSNSPLHF
TRBJ2-3	NA	TRBD1	TRBV2	TGTGCCAGCAACCCCGACAGGGTAGCAGATACGCAGTATTTT	CASNPDRVADTQYF
TRBJ1-6	NA	NA	TRBV6-2/TRBV6-3	TGTGCCAGCAGTTACTCGATCAGGGTGCCGGATAATTCACCCCTCCACTTT	CASSYSIRVPDNSPLHF
TRBJ2-3	NA	TRBD1	TRBV5-4	TGTGCCAGCAGAAGACAGGGAGTCTCAGGAGATACGCAGTATTTT	CASRRQGVSGDTQYF
TRBJ2-5	few	NA	TRBV9	TGTGCCAGCAGCGCGCCGGGACATCTGGGGGAGACCCAGTACTTC	CASSAPGHLGETQYF
TRBJ2-1	NA	NA	TRBV4-1	TGCGCCAGCAGCCCTGGCCGGGTTGGCTACAATGAGCAGTTCTTC	CASSPGRVGYNEQFF
TRBJ2-2	NA	NA	TRBV7-2	TGTGCCAGCAGCTCCTACGGGACGAGCACCGGGGAGCTGTTTTTT	CASSSYGTSTGELFF
TRBJ1-5	NA	NA	TRBV7-9	TGTGCCAGCAGCCAGGGGCGCGGACAGCCCCAGCATTTT	CASSQGRGQPQHF
TRBJ2-2	NA	NA	TRBV12-3/TRBV12-4	TGTGCCAGCAGTCGGCGGGATCCCGGGGAGCTGTTTTTT	CASSRRDPGELFF
TRBJ2-2	NA	NA	TRBV5-6	TGTGCCAGCAGCTTGGGCGTTGGGACAACCACCGGGGAGCTGTTTTTT	CASSLGVGTTTGELFF
TRBJ2-5	NA	NA	TRBV12-3/TRBV12-4	TGTGCCAGCAGTTTAGCAGGGTATGAGACCCAGTACTTC	CASSLAGYETQYF
TRBJ1-1	NA	TRBD1	TRBV2	TGTGCCAGCAGTGAAGCTAAGGGACAGGGGAACACTGAAGCTTTCTTT	CASSEAKGQGNTEAFF
TRBJ1-2	few	NA	TRBV6-2/TRBV6-3	TGTGCCAGCTCCCATGGGGGACCTACTAACTATGGCTACACCTTC	CASSHGGPTNYGYTF
TRBJ2-2	NA	TRBD2	TRBV6-2/TRBV6-3	TGTGCCAGCAACAGCGGGAGATGGGTCGGGGAGCTGTTTTTT	CASNSGRWVGELFF
TRBJ2-5	NA	TRBD2	TRBV2	TGTGCCAGCAGTCAGCCTAGCGGGAGCTGGGAGACCCAGTACTTC	CASSQPSGSWETQYF
TRBJ1-2	NA	TRBD1	TRBV5-1	TGCGCCAGCAGCTCATCCAACCGGGACAGCAATTGGGTCGTGAGTGGCTACACCTTC	CASSSSNRDSNWVVSGYTF
TRBJ2-7	few	TRBD1	TRBV2	TGTGCCAGCAGTCCGGGACAGGGGGCGCGGGAGCAGTACTTC	CASSPGQGAREQYF
TRBJ2-2	NA	NA	TRBV3-1	TGTGCCAGCAGCCAAGATACCGTCGGGGAGCTGTTTTTT	CASSQDTVGELFF
TRBJ2-7	few	NA	TRBV9	TGTGCCAGCAGCCTTTCCTTGGAGGGCTACGAGCAGTACTTC	CASSLSLEGYEQYF
TRBJ1-6	NA	NA	TRBV20-1	TGCAGTGCTGCCCGCGAGGGGTCCAATTCACCCCTCCACTTT	CSAAREGSNSPLHF
TRBJ2-1	NA	NA	TRBV19	TGTGCCTCGAAAGAGGATTCCTACAATGAGCAGTTCTTC	CASKEDSYNEQFF
TRBJ2-2	once	NA	TRBV7-9	TGTGACACCAACCCCGGGACGAACTCCGGGGAGCTGTTTTTT	CDTNPGTNSGELFF
TRBJ2-7	NA	NA	TRBV3-1	TGTGCCAGCAGCCAAGACGTCCCCGGGAGCTACGAGCAGTACTTC	CASSQDVPGSYEQYF
TRBJ1-1	few	NA	TRBV7-2	TGTGCCAGCAGCAGACAGACAGGGAACACTGAAGCTTTCTTT	CASSRQTGNTEAFF
TRBJ1-2	NA	NA	TRBV6-1	TGTGCCAGCAGTTGGAAGGATGGCTACACCTTC	CASSWKDGYTF
TRBJ2-5	NA	TRBD1	TRBV23-1	TGCGCCAGCAGTCAGACAGGGGGCAGCGCGTTGGGTCTGAATGGGACCCAGTACTTC	CASSQTGGSALGLNGTQYF
TRBJ2-5	once	TRBD2	TRBV18	TGTGCCAGCTCACTTACCCGCCCTAGCGGGGGTGAGACCCAGTACTTC	CASSLTRPSGGETQYF